This T cell receptor (beta chain) was recovered during a study of blood T cell repertoires in COVID-19. About the study: Samples came from the United States, Italy and Spain, spanning acute and convalescent COVID-19. Sample material is recorded as cDNA or gDNA derived from T cells, B-cell-depleted T cells, or PBMCs.

The CDR3 contains 15 residues. Germline CDR1 reads MNHEY; CDR2 reads SVGAGI. V trimming: 6 bases; J trimming: 5 bases; junction bases outside the gene matches: 9. Assignment of participants to cohorts was predicated upon participant-reported clinical history. The authors' processing: Researchers report that nucleated cell counts were estimated from reference gene primer amplification. Repertoires were generated with immunoSEQ multiplex PCR, while TCRdb's copy carries only in-frame clones and drops some. V and J calls and clone size come straight from that table; D and trimming were deduced from the DNA. This table has more than 300,000 clones, roughly 92% appearing once.

The receptor comes from a woman aged 35 to 49 who had been exposed to COVID-19. The specimen was PBMCs or T cells enriched from blood (not recorded which). The chain recombines TRBV6-5 with TRBJ1-2; 10 bases are shared with TRBD1. CDR3 amino acids: CASRLPGTGAYGYTF. CDR3 sequence (DNA): TGTGCCAGCAGGCTTCCCGGGACAGGGGCTTATGGCTACACCTTC.